The 28 T cell receptor beta chains reported below all come from one sample, sequenced in a study of CD8+ T cells in alopecia areata. The authors extracted RNA and reverse transcribed it into cDNA as the sequencing template. Using immunoSEQ multiplex PCR, the repertoire was profiled, and TCRdb retains in-frame clones only, with some absent. The profile shows about 140,000 clones, about 51% of them singletons. The source material was CD4+ T cells sorted from blood, sampled at week 0. These receptors came from a human donor with alopecia areata.

V gene TRBV18 combines with J gene TRBJ1-2, with TRBD1 matching over 12 bases. Germline V CDR1 and CDR2: KGHSH, LQKENI. The J segment lost 4 bases and the V segment lost 6 bases, leaving 3 bases of the junction unmatched. The CDR3 is made up of 14 amino acids. This chain's CDR3 is CASSGTGGLYGYTF. DNA for the CDR3: TGTGCCAGCTCCGGGACAGGGGGCCTCTATGGCTACACCTTC.

This clone was picked up a small number of times. This chain joins TRBV30 and TRBJ2-1; D uncertain. Germline lookup yields CDR1 GTSNPN and CDR2 SVGIG (reference sequence). Between the trimmed V and J ends, which lost 2 bases and 1 base, there was a span of 12 bases. The CDR3 spans 15 residues. CDR3 nucleotide sequence: TGTGCCTGGAGTCCCTCGACGTTTTCCTACAATGAGCAGTTCTTC. Protein: CAWSPSTFSYNEQFF.

This chain joins TRBV5-1 and TRBJ2-2; TRBD2 is a possible D gene (5 bases). This CDR3 contains 14 residues. V gave up 4 bases and J gave up 6 bases, with 13 bases separating them. Germline V lookup: CDR1 SGHRS, CDR2 YFSETQ. The CDR3 DNA reads as TGCGCCAGCAGCACGAAAGGGAGCCCCGGGGAGCTGTTTTTT. Translated: CASSTKGSPGELFF.

This clone was detected a few times. The rearrangement links TRBV9 to TRBJ2-7, with D possibly matching TRBD1 (6 bases). V dropped 4 bases and J dropped 9 bases, with 20 bases sitting between them. CDR3 length: 14 amino acids. CDR1 and CDR2 from the germline V gene are SGDLS and YYNGEE. CDR3 in amino acids: CASSNGNFRDMQYF. The CDR3 coding sequence is TGTGCCAGCAGCAACGGCAACTTCCGGGACATGCAGTACTTC.

V usage is TRBV10-3 and J usage is TRBJ1-2, with 10 positions matching TRBD1. This CDR3 is built from 15 residues. In germline, CDR1 is ENHRY, CDR2 SYGVKD. The J segment lost 3 bases and the V segment lost 6 bases, leaving 7 bases of the junction unmatched. The CDR3 region is CAISAPGQGHYGYTF. The CDR3 region has the DNA TGTGCCATCAGCGCTCCGGGACAGGGGCACTATGGCTACACCTTC.

V gene TRBV30 combines with J gene TRBJ2-7; D remains unclear. Germline V gene lookup returns CDR1 GTSNPN and CDR2 SVGIG (reference sequence). V shed 0 bases and J shed 0 bases, with 6 bases lying between them. CDR3 size: 13 residues. The CDR3 nucleotides read TGTGCCTGGAGTGTAGGGCACTCCTACGAGCAGTACTTC. Translating it yields CAWSVGHSYEQYF.

The chain recombines TRBV30 with TRBJ2-1, with 7 bases that match TRBD1. This CDR3 region has 12 residues. CDR1 is GTSNPN and CDR2 is SVGIG in the germline V gene (reference sequence). J gave up 6 bases and V 5 bases, and 4 bases lay outside the gene matches. In DNA, the CDR3 is TGTGCCTGGGTCAGGGGGTTCAATGAGCAGTTCTTC. It yields the protein CAWVRGFNEQFF.

V gene TRBV29-1 combines with J gene TRBJ1-2; D is perhaps TRBD1 (5 bases). The CDR3 covers 13 residues. Looked up from germline, CDR1 is SQVTM and CDR2 is ANQGSEA. Trimming stripped 7 bases from V and 5 bases from J, with 17 bases between. This chain's CDR3 is CSASPGPRYGYTF. Written as DNA, the CDR3 is TGCAGCGCCTCCCCGGGGCCGAGATATGGCTACACCTTC. Full variable domain (outside the CDR3, taken from reference TRBV29-1 and TRBJ1-2): SAVISQKPSRDICQRGTSLTIQCQVDSQVTMMFWYRQQPGQSLTLIATANQGSEATYESGFVIDKFPISRPNLTFSTLTVSNMSPEDSSIYLCSASPGPRYGYTFGSGTRLTVV.

This clone was found a few times. V and J are TRBV29-1 and TRBJ2-7, with TRBD1 identical over 11 bases. Germline V lookup: CDR1 SQVTM, CDR2 ANQGSEA. Trimming cost V 5 bases and J 7 bases; bases outside gene matches: 10. The CDR3 length is 14 residues. Here the CDR3 DNA reads TGCAGCGTTCGCGCCCCGGGACAGGGGGATGAGCAGTACTTC. Amino acids: CSVRAPGQGDEQYF.

The V and J genes are TRBV25-1 and TRBJ2-7, with D perhaps matching TRBD1 or TRBD2 (5 bases each). V lost 5 bases, J lost 0 bases, and 11 bases lay in between. This CDR3 region has 14 residues. Germline CDR1 is MGHDK and CDR2 is SYGVNS. The CDR3 nucleotides read TGTGCCAGCAGTTGGCCAGGGAGCTCCTACGAGCAGTACTTC. Its translation: CASSWPGSSYEQYF.

This clone showed up just a few times. The rearrangement links TRBV29-1 to TRBJ2-1; D unresolved. V gave up 5 bases and J gave up 3 bases, with 8 bases separating them. The CDR3 runs to 12 residues. Germline V CDR1 and CDR2: SQVTM, ANQGSEA. CDR3 DNA: TGCAGCGTTTCCCAGATCTACAATGAGCAGTTCTTC. Translating gives CSVSQIYNEQFF.

The chain is built from TRBV2 and TRBJ2-4, with TRBD2 identical over 13 bases. Germline-derived CDR1 and CDR2 are SNHLY and FYNNEI. Unmatched junction bases numbered 2, after V lost 6 bases and J lost 0 bases. The CDR3 is 16 residues long. As DNA, the CDR3 is TGTGCCAGCAGAGGGACTAGCGGGGTAGCCAAAAACATTCAGTACTTC. Encoded protein: CASRGTSGVAKNIQYF.

The V gene is TRBV29-1, the J gene TRBJ2-4, with unresolved D. This CDR3 is built from 12 residues. Trimming cost V 5 bases and J 9 bases, with 14 bases left between them. Germline V gene sequence: CDR1 SQVTM, CDR2 ANQGSEA. The CDR3 nucleotides are TGCAGCGTTTTAGTGAGCTGGGGCATTCAGTACTTC. As protein: CSVLVSWGIQYF.

J is TRBJ1-2 and V is TRBV29-1; perhaps TRBD1 as D (6 bases). Looked up from germline, CDR1 is SQVTM and CDR2 is ANQGSEA. The CDR3 spans 15 residues. V was shortened by 5 bases and J by 5 bases, with 21 bases between the two germline ends. The CDR3 DNA reads as TGCAGCGTTTCCCTTGGGGGCCTCCAAGGATATGGCTACACCTTC. Translated, it gives CSVSLGGLQGYGYTF. The complete variable domain, with remaining parts taken from reference TRBV29-1 and TRBJ1-2, reads SAVISQKPSRDICQRGTSLTIQCQVDSQVTMMFWYRQQPGQSLTLIATANQGSEATYESGFVIDKFPISRPNLTFSTLTVSNMSPEDSSIYLCSVSLGGLQGYGYTFGSGTRLTVV.

The chain is built from TRBV15 and TRBJ2-5, with D unresolved. The CDR3 covers 13 residues. Germline loops: CDR1 LNHNV, CDR2 YYDKDF (reference sequence). V was cut by 1 base and J by 4 bases, with 7 bases left in between. For the CDR3, the DNA is TGTGCCACCAGCAGAGTGGAATTAGAGACCCAGTACTTC. This encodes CATSRVELETQYF.

This clone was seen more than once but under ten times. The chain employs TRBV19 and TRBJ2-4, with a possible D match to TRBD2 (6 bases). V was clipped by 5 bases and J by 8 bases, with 16 bases between them. Germline loops: CDR1 LNHDA, CDR2 SQIVND (reference sequence). The CDR3 is 14 residues long. This CDR3 reads CASSLSGLGDIQYF. CDR3 bases: TGTGCCAGTAGTCTGTCGGGACTGGGGGACATTCAGTACTTC.

This chain joins TRBV25-1 and TRBJ2-5, with D possibly being TRBD1 or TRBD2 (5 bases each). The germline V gene has CDR1 MGHDK and CDR2 SYGVNS. The CDR3 is 16 residues long. Trimming cost V 6 bases and J 1 base, with 18 bases left between them. The CDR3, as DNA: TGTGCCAGCAGGGCCGGACAAACCGGAGGCCAAGAGACCCAGTACTTC. Its protein is CASRAGQTGGQETQYF.

The rearrangement links TRBV15 to TRBJ2-1, with D possibly being TRBD1 or TRBD2 (6 bases each). CDR3 length equals 17 residues. CDR1 and CDR2 from the germline V gene are LNHNV and YYDKDF (reference sequence). V lost 0 bases and J 3 bases, leaving 15 bases between the germline ends. The CDR3 loop is CATSRDPSGAFYNEQFF. The CDR3, as DNA: TGTGCCACCAGCAGAGATCCGTCGGGGGCCTTCTACAATGAGCAGTTCTTC.

This rearrangement joins TRBV2 to TRBJ1-2, with a tentative D call TRBD1 (5 bases). V dropped 3 bases and J dropped 5 bases, with 13 bases sitting between them. The CDR3 has 14 residues. Germline V gives CDR1 SNHLY, CDR2 FYNNEI. For the CDR3, the DNA is TGTGCCAGCAGTGATCTATCGGAGGGGTATGGCTACACCTTC. Amino acid sequence: CASSDLSEGYGYTF.

This clone was recorded a few times. The chain is built from TRBV28 and TRBJ1-5; TRBD1 agrees at 7 bases. The CDR3 contains 16 residues. Germline V gene sequence: CDR1 MDHEN, CDR2 SYDVKM. Trimming removed 8 bases from V and 1 base from J; junction bases left unmatched: 11. CDR3 protein: CASSTKTGVSNQPQHF. In DNA form, the CDR3 reads TGTGCCAGCTCAACAAAAACAGGGGTCAGCAATCAGCCCCAGCATTTT.

The chain employs TRBV5-1 and TRBJ2-7; 11 bases map to TRBD2. Germline V gene lookup returns CDR1 SGHRS and CDR2 YFSETQ. The CDR3 is made up of 17 amino acids. The V and J ends lost 0 bases and 2 bases, in that order; junction bases with no gene match: 7. CDR3: CASSLDLAGGIAYEQYF. The CDR3 nucleotides are TGCGCCAGCAGCTTGGATCTAGCGGGAGGTATCGCCTACGAGCAGTACTTC.

This chain connects TRBV30 to TRBJ2-2; no firm D call. The CDR3 is 12 residues long. V was shortened by 1 base and J by 4 bases, with 4 bases between the two germline ends. Germline V gives CDR1 GTSNPN, CDR2 SVGIG (reference sequence). CDR3 in DNA: TGTGCCTGGAGTGAGGGCACCGGGGAGCTGTTTTTT. Its translation is CAWSEGTGELFF.

J is TRBJ2-7 and V is TRBV7-3; 7 nucleotides align to TRBD2. The CDR3 spans 14 residues. Trimming removed 4 bases from V and 0 bases from J; junction bases left unmatched: 3. Germline V CDR1 and CDR2: SGHTA, FQGTGA. Here the CDR3 DNA reads TGTGCCAGCAGCTGGGGGGACTACTCCTACGAGCAGTACTTC. This sequence encodes CASSWGDYSYEQYF.

The chain is built from TRBV29-1 and TRBJ1-1; tentatively, D is TRBD1 (5 bases). The germline CDR1 and CDR2 sequences are SQVTM and ANQGSEA. CDR3 size: 12 residues. V dropped 5 bases and J dropped 6 bases, with 13 bases sitting between them. CDR3 residues: CSVSSGWAEAFF. The CDR3 DNA follows: TGCAGCGTTTCATCAGGGTGGGCTGAAGCTTTCTTT.

This clone came up once. The rearrangement links TRBV6-6 to TRBJ2-7, with a possible D match to TRBD1 (5 bases). The CDR3 totals 13 residues. V was pared by 5 bases and J by 0 bases, with 8 bases between. Germline CDR1 is MNHNY and CDR2 is SVGAGI (reference sequence). CDR3 in DNA: TGTGCCAGCAGTCGGACAAACTCCTACGAGCAGTACTTC. Translation: CASSRTNSYEQYF.

V is TRBV18 and J is TRBJ2-5, with D perhaps matching TRBD2 (6 bases). CDR1 and CDR2 (germline): KGHSH, LQKENI. V dropped 6 bases and J dropped 5 bases, with 13 bases sitting between them. The CDR3 runs to 13 residues. This CDR3 reads CASSRGGSETQYF. CDR3 in DNA: TGTGCCAGCTCCCGGGGAGGCAGCGAGACCCAGTACTTC.

V gene TRBV6-5 combines with J gene TRBJ2-7; D is tentatively TRBD1 or TRBD2 (6 bases each). Trimming took off 4 bases at V and 7 bases at J, with 14 bases between the two ends. Germline V gives CDR1 MNHEY, CDR2 SVGAGI. The CDR3 contains 13 residues. CDR3 protein: CASSSSGAGEQYF. DNA for the CDR3: TGTGCCAGCAGTTCGTCGGGGGCTGGGGAGCAGTACTTC.

The J gene is TRBJ1-2, the V gene TRBV15; 10 bases are a match to TRBD1. This CDR3 has 13 amino acids. The V segment lost 5 bases and the J segment 7 bases; nucleotides outside the gene matches: 4. Germline values: CDR1 LNHNV, CDR2 YYDKDF (reference sequence). CDR3 region: CATSRDRGTGYTF. DNA of the CDR3: TGTGCCACCAGCCGGGACAGGGGTACTGGCTACACCTTC.